This TCR beta chain came from a study of blood T cell repertoires in COVID-19. Background on the study: The United States, Italy and Spain provided the acute and convalescent COVID-19 samples. PBMCs, B-cell-depleted T cells, or T cells were the source of the cDNA or gDNA that made up the material.

The CDR3 covers 18 residues. V shed 0 bases, J shed 5 bases, and the junction held 10 bases outside the gene matches. In germline, CDR1 is SGHVS, CDR2 FQNEAQ. Per the original methods: Amplifying reference gene primers gave estimates of nucleated cell counts. The assay was immunoSEQ multiplex PCR, and TCRdb's table has in-frame clones only and misses some. V and J calls plus clone size are reproduced from that table; the DNA served to infer D and trimming. The sample shows approximately 220,000 clones, roughly 80% of them seen only once. Sequenced: peripheral blood. This TCR came from a woman aged 40 to 50 with active or convalescent COVID-19. This chain joins TRBV7-8 and TRBJ2-1; TRBD2 matches at 10 bases. The CDR3 coding sequence is TGTGCCAGCAGCTTAGCCGGGTTAGCGGGAGGCTCGCACAATGAGCAGTTCTTC. This gives the protein CASSLAGLAGGSHNEQFF.